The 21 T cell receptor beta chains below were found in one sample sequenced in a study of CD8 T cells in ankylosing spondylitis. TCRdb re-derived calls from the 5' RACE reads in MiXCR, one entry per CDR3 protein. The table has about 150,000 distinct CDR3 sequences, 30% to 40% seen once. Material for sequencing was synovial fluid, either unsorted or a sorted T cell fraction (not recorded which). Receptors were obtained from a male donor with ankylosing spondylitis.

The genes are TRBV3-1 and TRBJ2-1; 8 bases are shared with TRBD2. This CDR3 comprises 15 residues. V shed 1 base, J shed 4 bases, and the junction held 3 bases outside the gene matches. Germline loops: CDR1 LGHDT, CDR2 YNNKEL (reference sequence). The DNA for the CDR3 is TGTGCCAGCAGCCAAGGGACTAGCCCTTACAATGAGCAGTTCTTC. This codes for CASSQGTSPYNEQFF.

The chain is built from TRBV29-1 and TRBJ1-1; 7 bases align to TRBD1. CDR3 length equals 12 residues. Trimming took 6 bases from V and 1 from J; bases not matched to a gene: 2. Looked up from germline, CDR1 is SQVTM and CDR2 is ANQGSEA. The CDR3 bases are TGCAGCGTAGGACAGGCGAACACTGAAGCTTTCTTT. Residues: CSVGQANTEAFF. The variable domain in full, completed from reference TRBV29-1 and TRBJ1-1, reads SAVISQKPSRDICQRGTSLTIQCQVDSQVTMMFWYRQQPGQSLTLIATANQGSEATYESGFVIDKFPISRPNLTFSTLTVSNMSPEDSSIYLCSVGQANTEAFFGQGTRLTVV.

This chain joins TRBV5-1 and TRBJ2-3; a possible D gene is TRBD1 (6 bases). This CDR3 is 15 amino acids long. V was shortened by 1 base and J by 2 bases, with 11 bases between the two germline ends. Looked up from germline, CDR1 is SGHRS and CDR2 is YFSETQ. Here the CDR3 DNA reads TGCGCCAGCAGCTTGATGGGACAAGACACAGATACGCAGTATTTT. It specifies CASSLMGQDTDTQYF.

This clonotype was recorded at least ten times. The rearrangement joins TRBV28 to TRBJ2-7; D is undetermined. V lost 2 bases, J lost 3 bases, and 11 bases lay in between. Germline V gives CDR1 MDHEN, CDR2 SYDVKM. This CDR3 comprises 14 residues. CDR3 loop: CASSLRNKHYEQYF. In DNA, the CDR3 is TGTGCCAGCAGTTTACGGAATAAACACTACGAGCAGTACTTC.

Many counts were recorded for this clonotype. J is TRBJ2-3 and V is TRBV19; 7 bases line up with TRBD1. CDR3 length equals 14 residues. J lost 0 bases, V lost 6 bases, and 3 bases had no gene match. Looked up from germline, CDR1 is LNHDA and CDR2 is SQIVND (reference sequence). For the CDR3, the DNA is TGTGCCAGTAGACGGACAGGCAGCACAGATACGCAGTATTTT. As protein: CASRRTGSTDTQYF.

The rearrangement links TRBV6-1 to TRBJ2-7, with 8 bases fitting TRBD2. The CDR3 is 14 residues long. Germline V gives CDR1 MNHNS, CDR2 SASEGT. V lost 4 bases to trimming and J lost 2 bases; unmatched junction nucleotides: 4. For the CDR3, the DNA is TGTGCCAGCAGTGTGGGGCGGGGGGCCTACGAGCAGTACTTC. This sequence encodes CASSVGRGAYEQYF.

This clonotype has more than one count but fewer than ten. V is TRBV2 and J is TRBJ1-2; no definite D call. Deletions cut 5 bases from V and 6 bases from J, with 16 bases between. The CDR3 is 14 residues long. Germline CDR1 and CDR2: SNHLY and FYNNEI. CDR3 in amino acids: CASSPTVKSHGYTF. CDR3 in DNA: TGTGCCAGCAGTCCAACGGTCAAGAGCCATGGCTACACCTTC.

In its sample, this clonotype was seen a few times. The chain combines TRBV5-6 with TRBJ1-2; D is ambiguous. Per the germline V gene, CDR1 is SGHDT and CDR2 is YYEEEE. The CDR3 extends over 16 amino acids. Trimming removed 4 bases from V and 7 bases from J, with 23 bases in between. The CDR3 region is CASSLLDLLRPSGYTF. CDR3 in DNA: TGTGCCAGCAGCCTTTTGGACCTTCTCCGACCGAGTGGCTACACCTTC.

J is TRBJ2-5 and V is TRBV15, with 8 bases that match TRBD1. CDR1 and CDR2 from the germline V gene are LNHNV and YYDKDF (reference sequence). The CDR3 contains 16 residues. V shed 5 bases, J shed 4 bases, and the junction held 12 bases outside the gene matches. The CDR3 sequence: CATSGARQGKGETQYF. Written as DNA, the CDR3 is TGTGCCACCAGCGGAGCAAGACAGGGGAAAGGAGAGACCCAGTACTTC.

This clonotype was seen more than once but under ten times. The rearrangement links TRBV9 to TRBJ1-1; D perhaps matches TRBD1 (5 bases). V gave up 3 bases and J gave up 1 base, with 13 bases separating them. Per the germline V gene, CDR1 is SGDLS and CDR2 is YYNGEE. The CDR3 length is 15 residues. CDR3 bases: TGTGCCAGCAGCGCCGCACAAGACAGGAACACTGAAGCTTTCTTT. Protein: CASSAAQDRNTEAFF.

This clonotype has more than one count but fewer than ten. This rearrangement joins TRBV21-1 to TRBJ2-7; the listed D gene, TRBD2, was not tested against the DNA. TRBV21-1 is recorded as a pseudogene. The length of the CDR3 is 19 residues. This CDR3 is CASSKLLGESGRAPYEQYF. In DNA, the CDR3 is TGTGCCAGCAGCAAACTCTTGGGGGAAAGCGGGAGGGCCCCCTACGAGCAGTACTTC.

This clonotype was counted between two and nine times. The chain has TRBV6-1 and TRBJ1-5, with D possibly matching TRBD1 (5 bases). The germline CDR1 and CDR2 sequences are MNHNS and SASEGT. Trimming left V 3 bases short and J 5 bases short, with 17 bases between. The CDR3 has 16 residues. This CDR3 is CASSDRRDSRDQPQHF. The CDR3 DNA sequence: TGTGCCAGCAGTGACCGCCGGGACTCCCGGGATCAGCCCCAGCATTTT.

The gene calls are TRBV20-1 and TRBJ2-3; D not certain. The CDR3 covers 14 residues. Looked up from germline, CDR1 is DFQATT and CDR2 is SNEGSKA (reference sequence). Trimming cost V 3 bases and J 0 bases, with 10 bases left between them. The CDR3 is CSARSSASTDTQYF. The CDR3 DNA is TGCAGTGCTAGGTCCAGTGCTAGCACAGATACGCAGTATTTT.

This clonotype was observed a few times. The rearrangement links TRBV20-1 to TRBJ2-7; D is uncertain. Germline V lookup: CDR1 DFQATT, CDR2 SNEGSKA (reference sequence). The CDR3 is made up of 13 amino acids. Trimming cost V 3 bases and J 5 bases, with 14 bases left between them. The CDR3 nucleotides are TGCAGTGCTAGGGCCTCTAGGAGTCACGAGCAGTACTTC. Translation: CSARASRSHEQYF.

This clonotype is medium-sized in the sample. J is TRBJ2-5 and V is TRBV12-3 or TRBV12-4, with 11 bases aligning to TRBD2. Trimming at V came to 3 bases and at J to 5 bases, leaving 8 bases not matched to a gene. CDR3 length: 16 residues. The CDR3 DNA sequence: TGTGCCAGCAGTTTTCGTAGCGGGGGGGCCTGGGAGACCCAGTACTTC. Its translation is CASSFRSGGAWETQYF.

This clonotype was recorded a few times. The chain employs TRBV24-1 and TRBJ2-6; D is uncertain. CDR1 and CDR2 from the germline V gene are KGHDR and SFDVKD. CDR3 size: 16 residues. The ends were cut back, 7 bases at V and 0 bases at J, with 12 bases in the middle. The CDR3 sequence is CATSAKRASGANVLTF. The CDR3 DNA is TGTGCCACCAGCGCCAAAAGGGCCTCTGGGGCCAACGTCCTGACTTTC.

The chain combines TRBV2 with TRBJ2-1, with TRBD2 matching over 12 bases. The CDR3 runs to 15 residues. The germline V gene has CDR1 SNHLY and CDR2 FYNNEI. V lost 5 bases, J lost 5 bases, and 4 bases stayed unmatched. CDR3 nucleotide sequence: TGTGCCAGCAGTAAAGGACTAGCGGGACACAATGAGCAGTTCTTC. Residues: CASSKGLAGHNEQFF.

CDR3 DNA sequence: TGTGCCAGCAGTTTCGTAGGACTCCCCGTCCACTTT. This sequence encodes CASSFVGLPVHF. This chain uses TRBV28 with TRBJ1-6; D is unresolved. V was clipped by 3 bases and J by 17 bases, with 14 bases between them. The CDR3 is 12 residues long. Germline assignment: CDR1 MDHEN and CDR2 SYDVKM.

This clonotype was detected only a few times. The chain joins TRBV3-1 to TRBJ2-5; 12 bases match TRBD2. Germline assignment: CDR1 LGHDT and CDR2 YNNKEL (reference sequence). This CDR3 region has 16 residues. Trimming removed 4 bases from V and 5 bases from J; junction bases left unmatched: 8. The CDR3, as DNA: TGTGCCAGCAGCCCTCCCCTAGCGGGAGGGCCGGAGACCCAGTACTTC. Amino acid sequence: CASSPPLAGGPETQYF.

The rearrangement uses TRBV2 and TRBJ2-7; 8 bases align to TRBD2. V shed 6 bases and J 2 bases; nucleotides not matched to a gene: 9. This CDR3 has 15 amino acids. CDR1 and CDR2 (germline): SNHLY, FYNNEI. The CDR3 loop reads CASSITSGAPYEQYF. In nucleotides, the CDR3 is TGTGCCAGCAGCATCACTAGCGGCGCCCCCTACGAGCAGTACTTC.

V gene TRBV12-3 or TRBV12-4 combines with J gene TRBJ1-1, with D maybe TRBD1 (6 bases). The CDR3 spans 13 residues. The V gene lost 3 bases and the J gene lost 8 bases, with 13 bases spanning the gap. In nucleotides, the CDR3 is TGTGCCAGCAGTTTGAGGGGGGACATGGAAGCTTTCTTT. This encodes CASSLRGDMEAFF.